These 26 T cell receptor beta chains share one sample of origin, sequenced in a study of T cells in Graves' hyperthyroidism and ophthalmopathy. RNA transcripts gave rise to amplified TCR beta CDR3 regions. RT-PCR in the first round (using the HTBI primer set) targeted the TCR CDR3. TCRdb redid the calling of the multiplex PCR reads with MiXCR, one entry per CDR3 protein. The table records around 520,000 distinct CDR3 sequences, 13% to 15% of them present only once. Sequenced: blood. The receptors come from a woman aged 40 to 50 with Graves' hyperthyroidism.

This clonotype came up many times. The chain combines TRBV28 with TRBJ1-5; D is unclear. The length of the CDR3 is 13 residues. Germline V gene data show CDR1 as MDHEN and CDR2 as SYDVKM. V was shortened by 2 bases and J by 4 bases, with 6 bases between the two germline ends. CDR3 sequence reads: CASSLRRNQPQHF. DNA of the CDR3: TGTGCCAGCAGTTTACGTCGGAATCAGCCCCAGCATTTT.

In this sample, this clonotype turned up many times. The rearrangement uses TRBV28 and TRBJ1-1, with 7 bases identical to TRBD1. V gave up 8 bases and J gave up 1 base; unmatched junction bases: 7. This CDR3 has 14 amino acids. The V gene's germline CDR1 is MDHEN and CDR2 SYDVKM. This CDR3 reads CASFIRQGNTEAFF. Here the CDR3 DNA reads TGTGCCAGCTTCATTCGACAGGGGAACACTGAAGCTTTCTTT.

On this clonotype itself: A much larger clone lies one base from this, so it may be a read error. The chain carries TRBV9 and TRBJ1-1; D call uncertain. The CDR3 consists of 14 residues. The V end lost 4 bases, the J end lost 1 base, and 11 bases lay between the germline ends. Germline V gene data show CDR1 as SGDLS and CDR2 as YYNGEE. Written as DNA, the CDR3 is TGTGCCAGCAGCTTACGCACTACGAACACTGAAGCTTTCTTT. It codes for CASSLRTTNTEAFF. Full variable domain (remainder filled in from reference TRBV9 and TRBJ1-1): DSGVTQTPKHLITATGQRVTLRCSPRSGDLSVYWYQQSLDQGLQFLIQYYNGEERAKGNILERFSAQQFPDLHSELNLSSLELGDSALYFCASSLRTTNTEAFFGQGTRLTVV.

The chain links TRBV5-4 to TRBJ2-2; D uncertain. The germline V gene has CDR1 SGHNT and CDR2 YYREEE (reference sequence). The CDR3 covers 14 residues. The V end was cut by 4 bases, the J end by 4 bases, with 11 bases between. The CDR3 region is CASSPGRVTGELFF. CDR3 coding DNA: TGTGCCAGCAGCCCTGGTAGGGTCACCGGGGAGCTGTTTTTT.

With regard to this clonotype: Sequence at one end of the junction differs from germline and may be a read error. Here the CDR3 DNA reads TGTGCCAGCAGTTCCGGGACAGGGTTCTACAAGCAGTACTTC. It yields the protein CASSSGTGFYKQYF. The chain couples TRBV6-9 to TRBJ2-7, with 9 bases that match TRBD1. Germline V gives CDR1 MNHGY, CDR2 SVAAGI. There are 14 residues in the CDR3.

This clonotype has a count of ten or more. V is TRBV5-5 and J is TRBJ1-2, with D possibly being TRBD1 (5 bases). Germline CDR1 reads SGHKS; CDR2 reads YYEKEE (reference sequence). V was shortened by 4 bases and J by 4 bases, with 11 bases between the two germline ends. The CDR3 covers 13 residues. CDR3 sequence: CASSNAGFYGYTF. The CDR3 DNA reads TGTGCCAGCAGCAATGCAGGGTTCTATGGCTACACCTTC.

The chain is built from TRBV20-1 and TRBJ2-3, with TRBD2 matching over 7 bases. Unmatched junction bases numbered 6, after V lost 7 bases and J lost 5 bases. Germline CDR1 DFQATT, CDR2 SNEGSKA (reference sequence). The CDR3 is made up of 12 amino acids. The CDR3 nucleotides are TGCAGTGAAGAGGGAGGGCAAGATACGCAGTATTTT. It codes for CSEEGGQDTQYF.

CDR3 coding DNA: TGTGCCAGCAGTTACGGAGGGGGTTATTCCTACAATGAGCAGTTCTTC. Its translation is CASSYGGGYSYNEQFF. J is TRBJ2-1 and V is TRBV6-2 or TRBV6-3; D possibly uses TRBD1 or TRBD2 (6 bases each). This CDR3 spans 16 amino acids. Germline CDR1 is MNHEY and CDR2 is SVGEGT. V was shortened by 2 bases and J by 1 base, with 12 bases between the two germline ends.

This clonotype occurred many times. The V gene is TRBV18, the J gene TRBJ2-1; D is unclear. Trimming removed 2 bases from V and 9 bases from J, with 11 bases in between. The CDR3 length is 13 residues. Germline V gene data show CDR1 as KGHSH and CDR2 as LQKENI. The CDR3 spells CASSPGLVVEQFF. Here the CDR3 DNA reads TGTGCCAGCTCACCAGGGCTAGTGGTTGAGCAGTTCTTC.

The chain couples TRBV15 to TRBJ2-1, with TRBD2 identical over 12 bases. CDR1 and CDR2 from the germline V gene are LNHNV and YYDKDF (reference sequence). The CDR3 sequence is 16 residues long. The junction had 5 bases not matched to a gene; V was cut back by 2 bases and J by 6 bases. CDR3 in DNA: TGTGCCACCAGCAGACCTAGCGGGAGGGGAGGCAATGAGCAGTTCTTC. Translated: CATSRPSGRGGNEQFF.

This clonotype was counted many times. The J gene is TRBJ2-7, the V gene TRBV20-1; 12 bases are a match to TRBD2. The CDR3 spans 15 residues. The V segment lost 2 bases and the J segment 6 bases; nucleotides outside the gene matches: 8. Germline-derived CDR1 and CDR2 are DFQATT and SNEGSKA (reference sequence). The DNA for the CDR3 is TGCAGTGCTAGACCGCTAGCGGGAGGGCTCCCCGAGCAGTACTTC. Its protein is CSARPLAGGLPEQYF.

This clonotype was seen ten or more times. CDR3 residues: CASSGQGVSGANVLTF. The CDR3 DNA sequence: TGTGCCTCCTCGGGACAGGGGGTGAGTGGGGCCAACGTCCTGACTTTC. The genes are TRBV28 and TRBJ2-6; 11 bases match TRBD1. This CDR3 has 16 residues. V dropped 11 bases and J dropped 3; count of bases not matched to a gene: 9. CDR1 is MDHEN and CDR2 is SYDVKM in the germline V gene.

This sequence joins TRBV6-2 or TRBV6-3 and TRBJ2-2; TRBD1 matches at 9 bases. Germline trimming cut 10 bases from V and 8 bases from J; bases unmatched to any gene: 11. From germline, CDR1 is MNHEY and CDR2 SVGEGT. The CDR3 extends over 14 amino acids. The CDR3 spells CATLQGAQVGELFF. In nucleotides, the CDR3 is TGTGCCACCCTACAGGGGGCGCAGGTTGGGGAGCTGTTTTTT.

This clonotype was recorded many times. The CDR3 region is CASSWDRAYEQYF. The CDR3 DNA reads as TGCGCCAGCAGTTGGGACAGGGCCTACGAGCAGTACTTC. The V call is TRBV5-1, the J call TRBJ2-7; 9 bases agree with TRBD1. Per germline, CDR1 SGHRS and CDR2 YFSETQ. Trimming removed 5 bases from V and 2 bases from J; junction bases left unmatched: 2. The CDR3 has 13 amino acids.

This clonotype was observed at least ten times. This rearrangement joins TRBV30 to TRBJ2-2, with D tentatively TRBD1 (6 bases). The CDR3 sequence is 14 residues long. With 4 bases removed from V and 0 bases from J, the gap between germline ends came to 9 bases. From germline, CDR1 is GTSNPN and CDR2 SVGIG (reference sequence). The CDR3 DNA reads as TGTGCCTGGAACCGACAGGCGAACACCGGGGAGCTGTTTTTT. As protein: CAWNRQANTGELFF.

This clonotype was counted ten times or more. This chain connects TRBV6-6 to TRBJ1-6, with no clear D. There are 17 residues in the CDR3. The V and J ends lost 0 bases and 5 bases respectively, with 14 bases between them. Germline lookup yields CDR1 MNHNY and CDR2 SVGAGI (reference sequence). The CDR3 coding sequence is TGTGCCAGCAGTTACTCGGTGATCACTACCGATAATTCACCCCTCCACTTT. Its translation: CASSYSVITTDNSPLHF.

J is TRBJ2-3 and V is TRBV20-1; 11 nucleotides align to TRBD2. This CDR3 spans 15 amino acids. Looked up from germline, CDR1 is DFQATT and CDR2 is SNEGSKA (reference sequence). J gave up 2 bases and V 8 bases, and 9 bases lay outside the gene matches. This CDR3 is CSIDTSGSNTDTQYF. CDR3 nucleotide sequence: TGCAGTATCGACACTAGCGGGAGTAACACAGATACGCAGTATTTT.

The chain has TRBV19 and TRBJ1-5; a possible D gene is TRBD1 (5 bases). This CDR3 comprises 15 residues. Germline values: CDR1 LNHDA, CDR2 SQIVND (reference sequence). The ends were cut back, 2 bases at V and 4 bases at J, with 12 bases in the middle. CDR3 sequence reads: CASSILGVGNQPQHF. For the CDR3, the DNA is TGTGCCAGTAGTATACTGGGGGTTGGGAATCAGCCCCAGCATTTT.

This clonotype was detected many times. The gene calls are TRBV20-1 and TRBJ2-7, with 9 positions matching TRBD1. The J segment lost 2 bases and the V segment lost 3 bases, leaving 5 bases of the junction unmatched. The CDR3 contains 14 residues. Germline CDR1 and CDR2: DFQATT and SNEGSKA (reference sequence). CDR3 in amino acids: CSASRTGDPYEQYF. In nucleotides, the CDR3 is TGCAGTGCTAGCAGGACAGGGGATCCCTACGAGCAGTACTTC.

The genes are TRBV18 and TRBJ1-5; D unresolved. Germline-derived CDR1 and CDR2 are KGHSH and LQKENI. V was shortened by 4 bases and J by 3 bases, with 10 bases between the two germline ends. The CDR3 has 14 residues. The CDR3 protein is CASSLNSDNQPQHF. CDR3 sequence (DNA): TGTGCCAGCTCACTCAACAGTGACAATCAGCCCCAGCATTTT.

This clonotype appeared many times. V and J are TRBV20-1 and TRBJ2-5, with D maybe TRBD2 (7 bases). The CDR3 extends over 16 amino acids. Germline CDR1 reads DFQATT; CDR2 reads SNEGSKA (reference sequence). V lost 5 bases and J lost 5, with 24 bases in between. Here the CDR3 DNA reads TGCAGTGCTTGGGGTTGGGGGGGCCCCTTCGGTGAGACCCAGTACTTC. Translating it yields CSAWGWGGPFGETQYF.

The genes are TRBV9 and TRBJ2-3; D perhaps matches TRBD2 (6 bases). This CDR3 is built from 14 residues. Trimming removed 1 base at V and 4 bases at J, with 10 bases between. The germline V gene encodes CDR1 SGDLS and CDR2 YYNGEE. CDR3 sequence (DNA): TGTGCCAGCAGCGTACGGGAGCTGGCAGATACGCAGTATTTT. It codes for CASSVRELADTQYF.

This clonotype was recorded at least ten times. The rearrangement uses TRBV20-1 and TRBJ2-1; D may be TRBD1 or TRBD2 (5 bases each). The CDR3 has 13 amino acids. CDR1 and CDR2 from the germline V gene are DFQATT and SNEGSKA (reference sequence). V shed 4 bases and J shed 4 bases, with 11 bases lying between them. This CDR3 reads CSAKGPQYNEQFF. CDR3 DNA sequence: TGCAGTGCTAAGGGACCGCAATACAATGAGCAGTTCTTC.

This clonotype occurred many times. V and J are TRBV3-1 and TRBJ2-1, with D perhaps matching TRBD1 (7 bases). This CDR3 has 20 residues. V was shortened by 4 bases and J by 0 bases, with 25 bases between the two germline ends. Germline CDR1 reads LGHDT; CDR2 reads YNNKEL (reference sequence). The CDR3 region is CASSRRTGGFSGPSYNEQFF. The CDR3, as DNA: TGTGCCAGCAGCCGCCGGACAGGCGGATTTAGCGGACCCTCCTACAATGAGCAGTTCTTC.

The V and J genes are TRBV7-2 and TRBJ2-5, with 16 bases matching TRBD2. The CDR3 is 16 amino acids. After removal of 5 bases from V and 3 bases from J, the junction contained 3 bases not matched to a gene. Germline values: CDR1 SGHTA, CDR2 FQGNSA. The CDR3 protein is CASSRGLAGGEETQYF. CDR3 bases: TGTGCCAGCAGCCGGGGACTAGCGGGGGGGGAAGAGACCCAGTACTTC.

This chain connects TRBV10-3 to TRBJ1-2; tentative D call: TRBD1 (5 bases). This CDR3 region has 15 residues. The germline V gene encodes CDR1 ENHRY and CDR2 SYGVKD. The V end was cut by 2 bases, the J end by 5 bases, with 15 bases between. CDR3 DNA sequence: TGTGCCATCAGTGAGGCCGGACAAGGCGGATATGGCTACACCTTC. Protein sequence: CAISEAGQGGYGYTF.